The present T cell receptor beta chain was sequenced within a study of CD8 T cells in ankylosing spondylitis. General study findings and limits: Characteristic, it appeared, of ankylosing spondylitis blood was a TCR beta motif of fewer than 10 highly homologous variants. Disease-linked clones were found to be CD8+ and relatively rare in peripheral blood. The study looked at matched synovial fluid samples from ankylosing spondylitis patients. Disease-linked clones were reported to be significantly enriched there.

The table lists this clonotype with a few counts. Its antigen is as yet unknown. Molecular-barcoded quantitative 5'-RACE produced these TCR beta libraries. One entry per CDR3 protein results from TCRdb running MiXCR on the 5' RACE reads. Of hundreds of thousands of distinct CDR3 sequences in the sample, approximately 12% are singletons; the top ten hold approximately 6.3%. This sequence was found in a male donor with ankylosing spondylitis. The sample was blood, either unsorted or a sorted T cell fraction (not recorded which).

The CDR3 reads CASRLPRGVGEQFF. The CDR3 bases are TGTGCCAGCAGATTACCTAGGGGGGTCGGTGAGCAGTTCTTC. This chain connects TRBV6-2 or TRBV6-3 to TRBJ2-1; D may be TRBD1 or TRBD2 (6 bases each). This CDR3 contains 14 residues. From germline, CDR1 is MNHEY and CDR2 SVGEGT. Trimming pared 6 bases from V and 9 bases from J, leaving 18 bases between.